Given below is one TCR beta chain in context. The target antigen is unknown. This entry belongs to a study of cytomegalovirus exposure and HLA in healthy donors. Across the whole study: The same platform as the roughly 700 first-cohort repertoires was used for the 110 or so validation repertoires, a later analysis reported. Findings of the study overall: The study put under 200 TCR beta chains on its list as cytomegalovirus-associated. The classifier reportedly diagnosed cytomegalovirus status with high sensitivity and specificity.

TCRdb's copy holds only in-frame clones and misses some; the assay was immunoSEQ multiplex PCR. This sample has about 200,000 clones, with approximately 80% found just once. CDR1 is SGHRS, CDR2 YFSETQ, per germline. Trimming removed 0 bases at V and 0 bases at J, with 9 bases between. The CDR3 is 15 amino acids. This chain uses TRBV5-1 with TRBJ1-2, with D unclear. The receptor comes from a woman aged 30 to 39 in good health and CMV-seropositive. The sequenced sample was PBMCs. CDR3 nucleotide sequence: TGCGCCAGCAGCTTGGATGGAGGTGCTAACTATGGCTACACCTTC. This encodes CASSLDGGANYGYTF.